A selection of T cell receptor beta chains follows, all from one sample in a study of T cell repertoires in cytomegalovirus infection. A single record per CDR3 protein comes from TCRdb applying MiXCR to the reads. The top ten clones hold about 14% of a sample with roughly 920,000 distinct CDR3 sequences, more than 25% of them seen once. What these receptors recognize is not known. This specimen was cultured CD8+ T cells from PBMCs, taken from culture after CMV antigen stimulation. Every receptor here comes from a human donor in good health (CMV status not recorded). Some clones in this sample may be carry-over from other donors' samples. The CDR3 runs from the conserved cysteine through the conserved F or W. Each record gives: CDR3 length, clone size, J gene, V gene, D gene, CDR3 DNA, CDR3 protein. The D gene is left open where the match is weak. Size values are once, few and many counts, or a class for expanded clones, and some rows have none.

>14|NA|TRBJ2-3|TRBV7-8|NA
TGTGCCAGCAGCTACCATCCTAGCAATCAGCCCCAGTATTTT
CASSYHPSNQPQYF
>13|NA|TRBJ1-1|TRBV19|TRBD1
TGTGCCAGTAGGGAGGGGGCCGTCACTGAAGCTTTCTTT
CASREGAVTEAFF
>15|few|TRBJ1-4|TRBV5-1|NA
TGCGCCAGCAGCTTGGAGCGGGCGAACCTTGAAAAACTGTTTTTT
CASSLERANLEKLFF
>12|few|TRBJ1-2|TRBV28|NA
TGTGCCAGCAGACCGCAGAACTATGGCTACACCTTC
CASRPQNYGYTF
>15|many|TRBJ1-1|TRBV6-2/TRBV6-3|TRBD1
TGTGCCAGCACTCCGGGACAGGCACTTAACACTGAAGCTTTCTTT
CASTPGQALNTEAFF
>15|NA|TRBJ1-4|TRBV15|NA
TGTGCCACCAGCAGATCCGGGACGGACAATGAAAAACTGTTTTTT
CATSRSGTDNEKLFF
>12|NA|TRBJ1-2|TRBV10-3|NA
TGTGCCACGCGATTGGGGGACCATGGCTACACCTTC
CATRLGDHGYTF
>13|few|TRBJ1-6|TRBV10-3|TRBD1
TGTGCCTCCCAGGGGGGCTATAATTCACCCCTCCACTTT
CASQGGYNSPLHF
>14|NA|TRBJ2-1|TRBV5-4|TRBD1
TGTGCCAGCAGCTTCGGACAGGGTAACCATGAGCAGTTCTTC
CASSFGQGNHEQFF
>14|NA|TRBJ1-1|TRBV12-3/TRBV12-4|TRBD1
TGTGCCAGCACCAACGACAGGGAAAACACTGAAGCTTTCTTT
CASTNDRENTEAFF